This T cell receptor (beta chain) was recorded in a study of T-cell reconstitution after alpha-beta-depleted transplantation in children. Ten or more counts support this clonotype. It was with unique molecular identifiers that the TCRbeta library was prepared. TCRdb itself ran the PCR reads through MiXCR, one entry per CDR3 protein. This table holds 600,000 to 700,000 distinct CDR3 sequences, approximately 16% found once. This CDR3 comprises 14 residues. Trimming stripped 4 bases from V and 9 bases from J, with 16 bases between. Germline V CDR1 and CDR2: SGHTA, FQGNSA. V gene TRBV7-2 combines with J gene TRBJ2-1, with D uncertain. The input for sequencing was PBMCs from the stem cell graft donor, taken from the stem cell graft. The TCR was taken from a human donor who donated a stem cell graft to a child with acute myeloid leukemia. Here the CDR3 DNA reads TGTGCCAGCAGCTCCCGGGTAAGGCCATTTGAGCAGTTCTTC. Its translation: CASSSRVRPFEQFF.